These 15 T cell receptor beta chains share one sample of origin, sequenced in a study of blood T cell repertoires in COVID-19. The data were produced by immunoSEQ multiplex PCR, yet TCRdb's version contains in-frame clones alone and is incomplete. The profile covers around 250,000 clones, with around nine tenths appearing a single time and roughly 1.7% taken by the ten largest. Input material: PBMCs or T cells enriched from blood (not recorded which). The receptors shown here come from a woman between 50 and 59 years old who had recovered from COVID-19.

The rearrangement uses TRBV9 and TRBJ2-3; D is perhaps TRBD1 (6 bases). The V end lost 4 bases, the J end lost 0 bases, and 15 bases lay between the germline ends. CDR3 length equals 16 residues. CDR1 and CDR2 from the germline V gene are SGDLS and YYNGEE. CDR3 DNA sequence: TGTGCCAGCAGCACGCACGGGACAACTAGCACAGATACGCAGTATTTT. Encoded protein: CASSTHGTTSTDTQYF. Together with reference TRBV9 and TRBJ2-3, the CDR3 gives the full variable domain: DSGVTQTPKHLITATGQRVTLRCSPRSGDLSVYWYQQSLDQGLQFLIQYYNGEERAKGNILERFSAQQFPDLHSELNLSSLELGDSALYFCASSTHGTTSTDTQYFGPGTRLTVL.

The chain couples TRBV29-1 to TRBJ1-6; 7 bases align to TRBD1. There are 13 residues in the CDR3. CDR1 and CDR2 (germline): SQVTM, ANQGSEA. The V segment lost 4 bases and the J segment 8 bases; nucleotides outside the gene matches: 5. CDR3 protein: CSVGQGVDSPLHF. The DNA for the CDR3 is TGCAGCGTTGGACAGGGCGTAGATTCACCCCTCCACTTT.

The V gene is TRBV5-1, the J gene TRBJ2-1; D unclear. Germline V gene sequence: CDR1 SGHRS, CDR2 YFSETQ. The CDR3 spans 14 residues. V lost 6 bases to trimming and J lost 0 bases, with 10 bases between them. The CDR3 bases are TGCGCCAGCACATCCCCGAGCTCCTACAATGAGCAGTTCTTC. Translating gives CASTSPSSYNEQFF. Full variable domain (missing parts from reference TRBV5-1 and TRBJ2-1): KAGVTQTPRYLIKTRGQQVTLSCSPISGHRSVSWYQQTPGQGLQFLFEYFSETQRNKGNFPGRFSGRQFSNSRSEMNVSTLELGDSALYLCASTSPSSYNEQFFGPGTRLTVL.

The chain links TRBV6-5 to TRBJ1-2, with D perhaps TRBD1 (6 bases). The germline V and J ends were trimmed by 5 bases and 2 bases, with 6 bases remaining between them. This CDR3 contains 12 residues. Per germline, CDR1 MNHEY and CDR2 SVGAGI. The CDR3 reads CASSRGNYGYTF. The CDR3 region has the DNA TGTGCCAGCAGTAGGGGGAACTATGGCTACACCTTC.

This sequence joins TRBV28 and TRBJ2-3; D is unclear. Trimming cost V 9 bases and J 6 bases, with 16 bases left between them. In germline, CDR1 is MDHEN, CDR2 SYDVKM. This CDR3 has 13 residues. Written as DNA, the CDR3 is TGTGCCAGTGTTACCCCGGCGGCGGATACGCAGTATTTT. This gives the protein CASVTPAADTQYF.

This clone is medium-sized in the sample. The CDR3 region has the DNA TGTGCCAGCAGCGTCAGGACAGGGCCCTCCGGAAACACCATATATTTT. This translates into CASSVRTGPSGNTIYF. The chain links TRBV28 to TRBJ1-3; 8 positions agree with TRBD1. The J segment lost 4 bases and the V segment lost 6 bases, leaving 11 bases of the junction unmatched. Germline V lookup: CDR1 MDHEN, CDR2 SYDVKM. The CDR3 spans 16 residues.

This clone was observed a single time. The V gene is TRBV30, the J gene TRBJ2-7; TRBD2 is a possible D gene (5 bases). The CDR3 has 13 residues. The V and J ends lost 4 bases and 0 bases respectively, with 10 bases between them. The germline V gene has CDR1 GTSNPN and CDR2 SVGIG (reference sequence). This chain's CDR3 is CAWTAGYSYEQYF. The CDR3 DNA reads as TGTGCCTGGACGGCGGGCTACTCCTACGAGCAGTACTTC.

As regards this clone: This sample includes further DNA sequences coding for the same CDR3. The chain has TRBV5-1 and TRBJ1-1; 8 nucleotides match TRBD1. Germline V CDR1 and CDR2: SGHRS, YFSETQ. The CDR3 spans 14 residues. The ends lost 4 bases at V and 1 base at J; junction bases unmatched: 3. CDR3 in amino acids: CASSPGTGNTEAFF. The CDR3 DNA sequence: TGCGCCAGCAGCCCGGGGACAGGGAACACTGAAGCTTTCTTT.

As regards this clone: At one boundary the junction diverges from the germline segment, which might be a read error. This sequence joins TRBV14 and TRBJ2-1, with 7 bases aligning to TRBD2. CDR1 SGHDN and CDR2 FVKESK come from the germline V gene. CDR3 length: 18 amino acids. DNA of the CDR3: TGTGCCAGCACCCAAGGTTTGAGCGGGACCCGGGGGTACAATGAGCAGTTCTTC. Residues: CASTQGLSGTRGYNEQFF. The whole variable domain, filled in from reference TRBV14 and TRBJ2-1, reads EAGVTQFPSHSVIEKGQTVTLRCDPISGHDNLYWYRRVMGKEIKFLLHFVKESKQDESGMPNNRFLAERTGGTYSTLKVQPAELEDSGVYFCASTQGLSGTRGYNEQFFGPGTRLTVL.

The V and J genes are TRBV4-2 and TRBJ1-1, with a possible D match to TRBD1 (6 bases). V dropped 4 bases and J dropped 1 base, with 13 bases sitting between them. CDR1 is LGHNA, CDR2 YNFKEQ, per germline. The CDR3 loop spans 15 amino acids. The CDR3 loop is CASSLSGHSNTEAFF. The CDR3 DNA is TGTGCCAGCAGCCTTTCGGGACATTCGAACACTGAAGCTTTCTTT.

For this clone: The junction and the germline gene differ at one end; a read error may be behind it. V is TRBV3-1 (or the pseudogene TRBV3-2) and J is TRBJ2-2, with 10 bases that match TRBD2. The CDR3 consists of 15 residues. Germline V gene data show CDR1 as LGHDT and CDR2 as YNNKEL (reference sequence). The CDR3 reads CASSQGLAKTGELFF. The DNA of the CDR3 is TGTGCCAGCAGCCAGGGACTAGCGAAGACCGGGGAGCTGTTTTTT.

The CDR3 nucleotides are TGTGCCAGCAGCACCGCGAGGACAGGTCACACCGGGGAGCTGTTTTTT. Its protein is CASSTARTGHTGELFF. The J gene is TRBJ2-2, the V gene TRBV28; TRBD1 agrees at 7 bases. There are 16 residues in the CDR3. The J segment lost 3 bases and the V segment lost 6 bases, leaving 10 bases of the junction unmatched. Looked up from germline, CDR1 is MDHEN and CDR2 is SYDVKM.

The chain links TRBV18 to TRBJ1-1, with 9 bases lining up with TRBD1. The germline V gene has CDR1 KGHSH and CDR2 LQKENI. J was trimmed by 9 bases and V by 0 bases; bases with no gene match: 8. The CDR3 has 15 residues. Written as DNA, the CDR3 is TGTGCCAGCTCACCACCGATCGGACAGGGGTTGAAAGCTTTCTTT. Translation: CASSPPIGQGLKAFF. Full variable domain (remainder filled in from reference TRBV18 and TRBJ1-1): NAGVMQNPRHLVRRRGQEARLRCSPMKGHSHVYWYRQLPEEGLKFMVYLQKENIIDESGMPKERFSAEFPKEGPSILRIQQVVRGDSAAYFCASSPPIGQGLKAFFGQGTRLTVV.

This clone was recorded only once. The CDR3 DNA reads as TGTGCCAGCAGCCAAGATGGGGCTAGTGGCAATGAGCAGTTCTTC. Residues: CASSQDGASGNEQFF. V gene TRBV4-2 combines with J gene TRBJ2-1; TRBD1 might be the D (5 bases). The CDR3 is made up of 15 amino acids. In germline, CDR1 is LGHNA, CDR2 YNFKEQ. V was shortened by 0 bases and J by 6 bases, with 12 bases between the two germline ends.

The count of this clone is one. The V gene is TRBV28, the J gene TRBJ1-5; maybe TRBD1 (6 bases). The CDR3 runs 15 residues. Trimming pared 7 bases from V and 2 bases from J, leaving 15 bases between. Germline V lookup: CDR1 MDHEN, CDR2 SYDVKM. The CDR3 is CASTLGAGGNQPQHF. CDR3 in DNA: TGTGCCAGCACCCTGGGGGCAGGAGGCAATCAGCCCCAGCATTTT. The full variable domain, completed using reference TRBV28 and TRBJ1-5, is DVKVTQSSRYLVKRTGEKVFLECVQDMDHENMFWYRQDPGLGLRLIYFSYDVKMKEKGDIPEGYSVSREKKERFSLILESASTNQTSMYLCASTLGAGGNQPQHFGDGTRLSIL.